This note documents a single TCR beta chain sequence. Its specificity is not known. TCRdb processed the 5' RACE reads again and assigns one entry to each CDR3 protein, with no DNA. In total, the table holds 300,000 to 450,000 distinct CDR3 sequences. Germline V lookup: CDR1 SGHTA, CDR2 FQGNSA. The CDR3 spans 16 residues. This sample is drawn from a study of monozygotic twins with inflammatory bowel disease. Study results and caveats: Resolution of different T cell subtypes was not achieved. Repertoire similarity matched across concordant and discordant twins, perhaps owing to limited power.

The sample taken for sequencing was blood. The receptor comes from a human donor with ulcerative colitis or Crohn's disease, or a healthy co-twin of an affected twin (not recorded which). This rearrangement joins TRBV7-2 to TRBJ2-3; TCRdb names TRBD1, which stays unverified in the absence of DNA. The CDR3 spells CASSLATGTGKGTQYF.